This TCR beta chain was sequenced in a study of blood T cell repertoires in COVID-19. Study as a whole: PBMCs, B-cell-depleted T cells, or T cells were the source of the cDNA or gDNA that made up the material.

Seattle cases were enrolled at active infection and followed longitudinally. Source study methods: Estimation of nucleated cell counts relied on the amplification of reference gene primers. Generated by immunoSEQ multiplex PCR, the TCRdb table keeps only in-frame clones and is missing some. The V and J calls and the clone size are those of that table, but D and trimming were determined from the DNA. This table holds 150,000 to 200,000 clones, roughly nine tenths found once. Trimming at V came to 5 bases and at J to 8 bases, leaving 9 bases not matched to a gene. This CDR3 has 15 residues. CDR1 is MGHRA and CDR2 is YSYEKL in the germline V gene.

The rearrangement uses TRBV4-1 and TRBJ1-6, with 7 bases that match TRBD1. The sequencing input was peripheral blood. This receptor was identified in a woman aged 55-75 years with COVID-19, enrolled during active disease. This CDR3 reads CASSSRGQKDSPLHF. CDR3 nucleotides: TGCGCCAGCAGCTCCCGGGGACAGAAAGATTCACCCCTCCACTTT.